The 31 T cell receptor beta chains given below trace back to one sample, sequenced in a study of T-cell memory formation after mild COVID-19. TCRdb passed the 5' RACE reads through MiXCR, listing each CDR3 protein once. Found here are approximately 250,000 distinct CDR3 sequences, roughly 17% of them singletons; the top ten hold over 20%. Sequencing was carried out using PBMCs or a T cell subset sorted from them (not recorded which). All receptors come from a man younger than 35 who had mild COVID-19 (a few samples of this study predate the infection). Cell type and time point are not known.

The chain is built from TRBV7-3 and TRBJ2-3, with TRBD2 matching 7 bases. Trimming removed 5 bases from V and 4 bases from J; junction bases left unmatched: 12. In germline, CDR1 is SGHTA, CDR2 FQGTGA. CDR3 length: 16 amino acids. As DNA, the CDR3 is TGTGCCAGCAGCCCTTGGGGCGGGGGAGGACCAGATACGCAGTATTTT. Encoded protein: CASSPWGGGGPDTQYF.

This rearrangement joins TRBV9 to TRBJ2-3, with D maybe TRBD2 (5 bases). This CDR3 spans 14 amino acids. With 0 bases removed from V and 6 bases from J, the gap between germline ends came to 11 bases. Looked up from germline, CDR1 is SGDLS and CDR2 is YYNGEE. The DNA of the CDR3 is TGTGCCAGCAGCGTAGATCGGGGTAGCGATACGCAGTATTTT. This codes for CASSVDRGSDTQYF.

The rearrangement links TRBV5-5 to TRBJ2-7, with a tentative D call TRBD1 (5 bases). With 3 bases removed from V and 5 bases from J, the gap between germline ends came to 15 bases. The CDR3 length is 14 residues. Looked up from germline, CDR1 is SGHKS and CDR2 is YYEKEE (reference sequence). The CDR3 nucleotides are TGTGCCAGCAGCTCGTGGGGCCTTGCCGACGAGCAGTACGTC. This translates into CASSSWGLADEQYV.

The rearrangement joins TRBV4-3 to TRBJ2-7, with TRBD1 as a possible D gene (5 bases). Trimming stripped 1 base from V and 3 bases from J, with 22 bases between. The CDR3 loop spans 18 amino acids. Germline V gene sequence: CDR1 LGHNA, CDR2 YSLEER. The CDR3 DNA follows: TGCGCCAGCAGCCAAGGGATCGTTAAGGTGGCAGGGATCTACGAGCAGTACTTC. Translated: CASSQGIVKVAGIYEQYF.

In this sample, this clonotype turned up a few times. CDR3 DNA sequence: TGTGCCAGCAGCTCCCGGCGGGGGGCGGGCGGGGAGCTGTTTTTT. Translation: CASSSRRGAGGELFF. V and J are TRBV9 and TRBJ2-2, with 8 bases matching TRBD2. Germline values: CDR1 SGDLS, CDR2 YYNGEE. The trim removed 4 bases at V and 7 bases at J, leaving 9 bases unmatched. There are 15 residues in the CDR3.

V is TRBV5-1 and J is TRBJ2-1; 12 bases line up with TRBD2. Per the germline V gene, CDR1 is SGHRS and CDR2 is YFSETQ. This CDR3 comprises 16 residues. Trimming at V came to 4 bases and at J to 7 bases, leaving 9 bases not matched to a gene. DNA for the CDR3: TGCGCCAGCAGCCGAAAACTAGCGGGGGGTCAGAATGAGCAGTTCTTC. It is translated as CASSRKLAGGQNEQFF.

To note about this clonotype: Given a much more abundant clone one base away, this may be a read error. The final CDR3 position lacks the conserved phenylalanine or tryptophan, pointing to a likely read error. The chain's CDR3 is CASSLETAYEQYL. The CDR3 nucleotides are TGTGCCAGCAGCTTAGAGACAGCCTACGAGCAGTACTTA. The chain carries TRBV7-6 and TRBJ2-7; a weak D match, TRBD1 (5 bases). CDR1 SGHVS and CDR2 FNYEAQ come from the germline V gene. The CDR3 has 13 amino acids. Trimming pared 1 base from V and 2 bases from J, leaving 6 bases between.

This clonotype showed up many times. J is TRBJ2-2 and V is TRBV10-2; D is undetermined. The CDR3 is made up of 15 amino acids. Trimming removed 4 bases from V and 1 base from J, with 10 bases in between. The germline CDR1 and CDR2 sequences are WSHSY and SAAADI. As DNA, the CDR3 is TGCGCCAGCAGTGTAGGCAGGAGGAACACCGGGGAGCTGTTTTTT. It translates to CASSVGRRNTGELFF.

This clonotype was recorded once. This rearrangement joins TRBV7-2 to TRBJ2-7; D is unclear. Germline CDR1 SGHTA, CDR2 FQGNSA. V shed 1 base and J shed 6 bases, with 13 bases lying between them. CDR3 size: 14 residues. The CDR3 DNA is TGTGCCAGCAGCTTAGTCCTAGAAGGGCGCGAGCAGTACTTC. Its protein is CASSLVLEGREQYF.

This clonotype was observed a single time. This chain joins TRBV7-3 and TRBJ2-1; D tentatively reads TRBD1 or TRBD2 (6 bases each). In germline, CDR1 is SGHTA, CDR2 FQGTGA. V was pared by 4 bases and J by 9 bases, with 16 bases between. The CDR3 is 14 residues long. CDR3 bases: TGTGCCAGCAGCTCCAGGGGCGGGGCACTTGAGCAGTTCTTC. It yields the protein CASSSRGGALEQFF.

This rearrangement joins TRBV7-9 to TRBJ2-2; 10 bases align to TRBD1. CDR3 length: 17 residues. Germline assignment: CDR1 SEHNR and CDR2 FQNEAQ (reference sequence). V lost 6 bases, J lost 5 bases, and 12 bases stayed unmatched. CDR3 sequence (DNA): TGTGCCAGCAGTAGAGCCCGGGACAGGGGATATACCGGGGAGCTGTTTTTT. It translates to CASSRARDRGYTGELFF.

This chain uses TRBV7-3 with TRBJ2-5; a possible D gene is TRBD1 (5 bases). The CDR3 has 14 residues. From germline, CDR1 is SGHTA and CDR2 FQGTGA. Trimming removed 2 bases from V and 5 bases from J, with 12 bases in between. CDR3 bases: TGTGCCAGCAGCTTAGGTGGGGCTGGCGAGACCCAGTACTTC. This codes for CASSLGGAGETQYF. Variable domain in full (rest from reference TRBV7-3 and TRBJ2-5): GAGVSQTPSNKVTEKGKYVELRCDPISGHTALYWYRQSLGQGPEFLIYFQGTGAADDSGLPNDRFFAVRPEGSVSTLKIQRTERGDSAVYLCASSLGGAGETQYFGPGTRLLVL.

V usage is TRBV5-5 and J usage is TRBJ2-7; no clear D. The V end was cut by 1 base, the J end by 1 base, with 9 bases between. CDR3 length: 14 residues. CDR1 and CDR2 from the germline V gene are SGHKS and YYEKEE (reference sequence). The DNA for the CDR3 is TGTGCCAGCAGCTTGTTGTCTGCATCCTACGAGCAGTACGTC. Encoded protein: CASSLLSASYEQYV.

The CDR3 protein is CSARGLVDTQYF. In DNA, the CDR3 is TGCAGTGCTAGAGGGTTGGTAGATACGCAGTATTTT. J is TRBJ2-3 and V is TRBV20-1; D remains unclear. CDR1 DFQATT and CDR2 SNEGSKA come from the germline V gene (reference sequence). This CDR3 has 12 amino acids. The V end was cut by 1 base, the J end by 5 bases, with 7 bases between.

The table lists this clonotype with a few counts. The chain is built from TRBV19 and TRBJ2-3, with 8 bases that match TRBD2. J was trimmed by 6 bases and V by 8 bases; bases with no gene match: 7. The V gene's germline CDR1 is LNHDA and CDR2 SQIVND (reference sequence). The CDR3 has 13 amino acids. In DNA form, the CDR3 reads TGTGCCAGTCGTCCTAGCGGGCCGGATACGCAGTATTTT. This encodes CASRPSGPDTQYF.

The table lists this clonotype with a few counts. The CDR3 loop reads CAHGHGGDEQFF. CDR3 bases: TGTGCCCACGGTCACGGGGGAGATGAGCAGTTCTTC. The chain uses TRBV5-4 and TRBJ2-1, with D perhaps TRBD2 (6 bases). CDR3 length: 12 residues. Germline CDR1 is SGHNT and CDR2 is YYREEE (reference sequence). Trimming removed 10 bases from V and 8 bases from J, with 16 bases in between.

The gene calls are TRBV19 and TRBJ2-2; TRBD1 matches at 7 bases. V lost 3 bases to trimming and J lost 0 bases; unmatched junction nucleotides: 4. Germline CDR1 is LNHDA and CDR2 is SQIVND (reference sequence). The CDR3 consists of 16 residues. The CDR3 coding sequence is TGTGCCAGTAGTATTCACGGGACAGCGAACACCGGGGAGCTGTTTTTT. Amino acid sequence: CASSIHGTANTGELFF.

This chain links TRBV20-1 with TRBJ2-2; no reliable D call. Trimming took off 5 bases at V and 4 bases at J, with 11 bases between the two ends. Germline V gene sequence: CDR1 DFQATT, CDR2 SNEGSKA (reference sequence). This CDR3 spans 13 amino acids. The CDR3 DNA reads TGCAGTGCTCGTCGGGTTTTCACCGGGGAGCTGTTTTTT. Translated, it gives CSARRVFTGELFF.

This chain joins TRBV6-5 and TRBJ2-7, with 9 bases fitting TRBD1. This CDR3 is built from 17 residues. V dropped 3 bases and J dropped 1; count of bases not matched to a gene: 10. The germline CDR1 and CDR2 sequences are MNHEY and SVGAGI. CDR3 DNA: TGTGCCAGCAGTTATCAAGGCCCCGGGACAGGGTCCTACGAGCAGTACTTC. This encodes CASSYQGPGTGSYEQYF.

This clonotype was counted between two and nine times. This chain links TRBV9 with TRBJ1-1; D gene ambiguous. This CDR3 has 14 residues. Germline lookup yields CDR1 SGDLS and CDR2 YYNGEE. Between the trimmed V and J ends, which lost 0 bases and 1 base, there was a span of 7 bases. The CDR3 protein is CASSVVGSNTEAFF. DNA of the CDR3: TGTGCCAGCAGCGTAGTGGGTTCGAACACTGAAGCTTTCTTT.

This clonotype came up a few times. The chain couples TRBV4-3 to TRBJ2-1, with a possible D match to TRBD2 (5 bases). Germline V CDR1 and CDR2: LGHNA, YSLEER. Trimming removed 3 bases from V and 6 bases from J, with 15 bases in between. This CDR3 region has 15 residues. CDR3 in amino acids: CASSHPGRGGNEQFF. The CDR3 DNA reads TGCGCCAGCAGCCACCCCGGACGGGGTGGCAATGAGCAGTTCTTC.

The rearrangement uses TRBV14 and TRBJ2-7; D gene uncertain. The V gene's germline CDR1 is SGHDN and CDR2 FVKESK. The CDR3 length is 13 residues. The V end lost 3 bases, the J end lost 7 bases, and 13 bases lay between the germline ends. The CDR3 coding sequence is TGTGCCAGCAGCCAGGCAATAATTGGTGAGCAGTACGTC. Residues: CASSQAIIGEQYV.

The genes are TRBV7-6 and TRBJ1-6; D is perhaps TRBD1 (5 bases). Trimming pared 4 bases from V and 5 bases from J, leaving 12 bases between. The CDR3 sequence is 15 residues long. Germline CDR1 is SGHVS and CDR2 is FNYEAQ. In nucleotides, the CDR3 is TGTGCCAGCAGCTCACAGGCGACAAATAATTCACCCCTCCACTTT. It translates to CASSSQATNNSPLHF.

This clonotype was seen a handful of times. CDR3 loop: CASSERSEAFF. The CDR3 nucleotides are TGTGCCAGCTCAGAACGGAGTGAAGCTTTCTTT. This chain links TRBV18 with TRBJ1-1; D remains unclear. V lost 5 bases and J lost 7, with 8 bases in between. Germline V gene sequence: CDR1 KGHSH, CDR2 LQKENI. The CDR3 extends over 11 amino acids.

At least ten counts were recorded for this clonotype. The chain has TRBV4-3 and TRBJ1-6; D gene uncertain. This CDR3 contains 15 residues. Germline V CDR1 and CDR2: LGHNA, YSLEER. V lost 0 bases and J 7 bases, leaving 10 bases between the germline ends. CDR3 in DNA: TGCGCCAGCAGCCAAGATCCAGGCTGGAATTCACCCCTCCACTTT. It encodes CASSQDPGWNSPLHF.

The V and J genes are TRBV7-8 and TRBJ2-5; D remains ambiguous. The ends were cut back, 5 bases at V and 5 bases at J, with 15 bases in the middle. The CDR3 length is 14 residues. Germline assignment: CDR1 SGHVS and CDR2 FQNEAQ. The CDR3 coding sequence is TGTGCCAGCAGCCGCACACCACGAGGCGAGACCCAGTACTTC. It translates to CASSRTPRGETQYF.

This clonotype appeared many times. V and J are TRBV5-5 and TRBJ2-5; TRBD2 agrees at 11 bases. Germline values: CDR1 SGHKS, CDR2 YYEKEE (reference sequence). Trimming at V came to 4 bases and at J to 4 bases, leaving 6 bases not matched to a gene. The CDR3 runs 15 residues. This CDR3 reads CASSQGLAVGETQYF. Here the CDR3 DNA reads TGTGCCAGCAGCCAGGGACTAGCGGTAGGAGAGACCCAGTACTTC.

This chain links TRBV28 with TRBJ1-2; TRBD1 aligns across 11 bases. With 4 bases clipped from V and 4 bases from J, the junction kept 5 bases outside the gene matches. The CDR3 totals 15 residues. Looked up from germline, CDR1 is MDHEN and CDR2 is SYDVKM. The CDR3 DNA sequence: TGTGCCAGCAGTTACCTTGGGACAGGGGGCTATGGCTACACCTTC. Its protein product is CASSYLGTGGYGYTF.

In this sample, this clonotype turned up a few times. The chain recombines TRBV7-2 with TRBJ2-3; 7 bases are shared with TRBD2. Germline V gene data show CDR1 as SGHTA and CDR2 as FQGNSA. The CDR3 covers 16 residues. The V gene end was trimmed by 1 base and the J gene end by 7 bases; junction bases not matched to a gene: 11. The CDR3 DNA reads as TGTGCCAGCAGCTTAGTCGGGACTAATCCGGCCTATACGCAGTATTTT. This encodes CASSLVGTNPAYTQYF.

This clonotype showed up just a few times. This chain joins TRBV12-3 or TRBV12-4 and TRBJ2-7; 12 nucleotides match TRBD2. This CDR3 spans 15 amino acids. Trimming at V came to 5 bases and at J to 6 bases, leaving 8 bases not matched to a gene. CDR3 in amino acids: CASSPSSGGAGEQYF. In DNA form, the CDR3 reads TGTGCCAGCAGTCCGTCTAGCGGGGGGGCCGGCGAGCAGTACTTC.

This clonotype has more than one count but fewer than ten. The genes are TRBV6-2 or TRBV6-3 and TRBJ1-1, with a possible D match to TRBD1 (5 bases). Between the trimmed V and J ends, which lost 5 bases and 6 bases, there was a span of 16 bases. The CDR3 loop spans 14 amino acids. The germline CDR1 and CDR2 sequences are MNHEY and SVGEGT. CDR3 protein: CASSPSGSRAEAFF. DNA of the CDR3: TGTGCCAGCAGTCCTTCAGGGAGCCGCGCTGAAGCTTTCTTT.